The present entry profiles one TCR beta chain with its context. Its antigen is not identified. The germline V gene encodes CDR1 SGDLS and CDR2 YYNGEE. The CDR3 loop spans 14 amino acids. Trimming removed 3 bases at V and 3 bases at J, with 12 bases between. The data were taken from a study of OX40 agonist ivuxolimab in advanced cancers. Turning to the study itself: The drug used for patients, ivuxolimab, was an agonistic anti-OX40 (CD134) antibody. The study, taken as a whole, reports: The study observed clonal expansion of CD4+ and CD8+ blood T cells by week 6 at 0.1 to 3.0 mg/kg. Specificity for antigen went undetermined in the expanded peripheral T cells.

Clones were sequenced by immunoSEQ multiplex PCR, and TCRdb holds only the in-frame ones, with some missing. The sample holds 75,000 to 90,000 clones, around 90% seen once. This TCR came from an adult with an advanced solid tumor such as melanoma, head and neck, liver or kidney cancer. Sequenced here: CD4+ or CD8+ T cells sorted from blood, sampled in a trial of the OX40 agonist ivuxolimab. The chain is built from TRBV9 and TRBJ1-1; no clear D gene. CDR3 sequence (DNA): TGTGCCAGCAGCGGCGGCTGGCGGGACACTGAAGCTTTCTTT. This codes for CASSGGWRDTEAFF.